Following are 7 T cell receptor beta chains from one sample sequenced in a study of blood T cell repertoires in COVID-19. Repertoires were generated with immunoSEQ multiplex PCR, while TCRdb's copy carries only in-frame clones and drops some. Of about 78,000 clones in the sample, 65% to 85% were seen once. Sequencing used peripheral blood. These receptors were obtained from a man in his 60s with active or convalescent COVID-19.

This sequence joins TRBV7-6 and TRBJ2-5; D is unresolved. The V and J ends lost 4 bases and 4 bases respectively, with 19 bases between them. The germline gives CDR1 SGHVS, CDR2 FNYEAQ. The CDR3 contains 16 residues. Here the CDR3 reads CASSSEVAETGETQYF. Written as DNA, the CDR3 is TGTGCCAGCAGCTCAGAAGTGGCGGAGACCGGAGAGACCCAGTACTTC.

CDR3 in amino acids: CASSPDDRPLTRGGYTF. The CDR3 bases are TGTGCCAGCAGCCCCGACGACAGGCCACTAACAAGAGGTGGCTACACCTTC. The rearrangement uses TRBV21-1 and TRBJ1-2; whether TRBD1, the table's D call, matches the DNA was not checked. TRBV21-1 is a listed pseudogene. This CDR3 spans 17 amino acids.

The chain combines TRBV5-3 with TRBJ1-1; perhaps TRBD1 as D (6 bases). Being an ORF, TRBV5-3 has a function that is uncertain. V was clipped by 0 bases and J by 1 base, with 10 bases between them. The CDR3 covers 15 residues. For the CDR3, the DNA is TGTGCCAGAAGCTTGGCCGGCAGGGGGAACACTGAAGCTTTCTTT. It is translated as CARSLAGRGNTEAFF.

This clone was detected once. V and J are TRBV18 and TRBJ1-5; no clear D gene. The CDR3 is made up of 15 amino acids. V shed 3 bases and J shed 7 bases, with 16 bases lying between them. Germline lookup yields CDR1 KGHSH and CDR2 LQKENI. This chain's CDR3 is CASSPNEGRRQPQHF. DNA of the CDR3: TGTGCCAGCTCACCTAATGAGGGAAGGAGGCAGCCCCAGCATTTT.

The CDR3 nucleotides are TGTGCCAGCAGCCCCCTTAGACAGTCCCAGATATCGGGTGGCTACACCTTC. It is translated as CASSPLRQSQISGGYTF. This chain joins TRBV7-9 and TRBJ1-2; a weak D match, TRBD1 (5 bases). Germline lookup yields CDR1 SEHNR and CDR2 FQNEAQ (reference sequence). CDR3 length equals 17 residues. V gave up 5 bases and J gave up 7 bases, with 26 bases separating them.

The chain links TRBV27 to TRBJ1-5; 10 bases fit TRBD1. CDR3 size: 14 residues. Trimming at V came to 7 bases and at J to 7 bases, leaving 7 bases not matched to a gene. Germline V gene data show CDR1 as MNHEY and CDR2 as SMNVEV (reference sequence). The CDR3 DNA follows: TGTGCCAGCAATGACAGGGGGCTGCGACAGCCCCAGCATTTT. Translated: CASNDRGLRQPQHF.

V gene TRBV5-5 combines with J gene TRBJ1-2; D perhaps matches TRBD1 (6 bases). With 4 bases removed from V and 5 bases from J, the gap between germline ends came to 12 bases. The CDR3 has 13 residues. The germline gives CDR1 SGHKS, CDR2 YYEKEE (reference sequence). The CDR3 is CASSPGGGYGYTF. The CDR3 DNA reads as TGTGCCAGCAGCCCGGGGGGCGGATATGGCTACACCTTC.